Shown below are 15 T cell receptor beta chains from a single sample sequenced in a study of T cell clonotyping in hematopoietic cell transplantation. TCRdb's table, derived via immunoSEQ multiplex PCR, lists solely in-frame clones and lacks some. The repertoire has some 10,000 clones, 40% to 55% of them found once; the top ten carry roughly 8.5%. Sequenced material: PBMCs, taken 30 days after allogeneic stem cell transplant. The receptor source for this set is a male patient aged 50 to 59 who had an allogeneic stem cell transplant from an unrelated donor, so the T cells may come from the graft donor. Some clones in this sample may be carry-over from other donors' samples.

The chain combines TRBV2 with TRBJ2-3, with TRBD2 as a possible D gene (5 bases). The CDR3 extends over 13 amino acids. CDR1 SNHLY and CDR2 FYNNEI come from the germline V gene. V dropped 6 bases and J dropped 6 bases, with 13 bases sitting between them. The DNA of the CDR3 is TGTGCCAGCAGCGGACCCCCGGGGGATACGCAGTATTTT. Translating gives CASSGPPGDTQYF.

This rearrangement joins TRBV30 to TRBJ1-2; D perhaps matches TRBD1 (5 bases). V was shortened by 3 bases and J by 8 bases, with 13 bases between the two germline ends. Germline CDR1 and CDR2: GTSNPN and SVGIG (reference sequence). This CDR3 has 12 amino acids. The CDR3 here is CAWRGDGPGYTF. The CDR3 DNA is TGTGCCTGGAGGGGGGACGGTCCGGGCTACACCTTC.

This clone qualifies as medium-sized. V is TRBV7-2 and J is TRBJ1-1; 7 nucleotides align to TRBD1. Germline CDR1 is SGHTA and CDR2 is FQGNSA. V shed 2 bases and J 4 bases; nucleotides not matched to a gene: 1. The CDR3 covers 13 residues. The CDR3 reads CASSLSGGTEAFF. The CDR3 coding sequence is TGTGCCAGCAGCTTATCAGGGGGCACTGAAGCTTTCTTT.

The chain employs TRBV30 and TRBJ1-6; maybe TRBD1 (5 bases). The CDR3 runs to 12 residues. Trimming stripped 5 bases from V and 6 bases from J, with 8 bases between. Germline V lookup: CDR1 GTSNPN, CDR2 SVGIG (reference sequence). CDR3 region: CAWDSGNSPLHF. The CDR3 bases are TGTGCCTGGGACAGCGGTAATTCACCCCTCCACTTT.

This clone was counted between two and nine times. This rearrangement joins TRBV10-3 to TRBJ2-3; D is ambiguous. CDR1 is ENHRY and CDR2 is SYGVKD in the germline V gene. The V end was cut by 2 bases, the J end by 1 base, with 16 bases between. This CDR3 has 17 amino acids. CDR3 region: CAISERSWDGGTDTQYF. Here the CDR3 DNA reads TGTGCCATCAGTGAGAGGAGCTGGGATGGGGGCACAGATACGCAGTATTTT.

The chain links TRBV4-1 to TRBJ2-2; D is perhaps TRBD1 (6 bases). Germline lookup yields CDR1 MGHRA and CDR2 YSYEKL. V was cut by 6 bases and J by 5 bases, with 13 bases left in between. The CDR3 is 14 residues long. The CDR3 region has the DNA TGCGCCAGCAGTCTTTGGGGGCAGACCGGGGAGCTGTTTTTT. Amino acid sequence: CASSLWGQTGELFF.

The chain has TRBV6-1 and TRBJ2-1; no clear D gene. Germline CDR1 and CDR2: MNHNS and SASEGT. The CDR3 consists of 13 residues. V shed 6 bases and J shed 4 bases, with 10 bases lying between them. CDR3 residues: CASSARGYNEQFF. CDR3 bases: TGTGCCAGCAGCGCCAGAGGTTACAATGAGCAGTTCTTC.

The rearrangement joins TRBV30 to TRBJ2-7, with TRBD2 matching 8 bases. Germline CDR1 and CDR2: GTSNPN and SVGIG (reference sequence). V dropped 2 bases and J dropped 3; count of bases not matched to a gene: 9. This CDR3 has 15 amino acids. The CDR3 nucleotides read TGTGCCTGGAGTTCGCCGGGACTAGGCGTCTACGAGCAGTACTTC. Amino acid sequence: CAWSSPGLGVYEQYF. Full variable domain (remainder filled in from reference TRBV30 and TRBJ2-7): SQTIHQWPATLVQPVGSPLSLECTVEGTSNPNLYWYRQAAGRGLQLLFYSVGIGQISSEVPQNLSASRPQDRQFILSSKKLLLSDSGFYLCAWSSPGLGVYEQYFGPGTRLTVT.

This CDR3 is CASSTGLAGTDTQYF. The CDR3 DNA is TGTGCCAGCAGCACCGGACTAGCGGGCACAGATACGCAGTATTTT. This chain connects TRBV7-3 to TRBJ2-3, with 10 bases identical to TRBD2. Germline loops: CDR1 SGHTA, CDR2 FQGTGA. V gave up 5 bases and J gave up 1 base; unmatched junction bases: 3. The CDR3 contains 15 residues.

This sequence joins TRBV13 and TRBJ1-2, with 7 bases lining up with TRBD1. Trimming at V came to 5 bases and at J to 7 bases, leaving 7 bases not matched to a gene. The CDR3 extends over 13 amino acids. Germline CDR1 PRHDT, CDR2 FYEKMQ (reference sequence). CDR3 sequence: CASSPYQGGGYTF. In DNA form, the CDR3 reads TGTGCCAGCAGCCCATACCAGGGGGGTGGCTACACCTTC.

This clone has a handful of counts. This rearrangement joins TRBV5-1 to TRBJ2-5; possibly TRBD1 for D (5 bases). Germline V gene data show CDR1 as SGHRS and CDR2 as YFSETQ. V was shortened by 1 base and J by 2 bases, with 9 bases between the two germline ends. This CDR3 is 14 amino acids long. The CDR3 DNA follows: TGCGCCAGCAGCTTGTACGCAGGGCAAGAGACCCAGTACTTC. Protein sequence: CASSLYAGQETQYF. Looking up the rest from reference TRBV5-1 and TRBJ2-5 gives the full variable domain: KAGVTQTPRYLIKTRGQQVTLSCSPISGHRSVSWYQQTPGQGLQFLFEYFSETQRNKGNFPGRFSGRQFSNSRSEMNVSTLELGDSALYLCASSLYAGQETQYFGPGTRLLVL.

The rearrangement uses TRBV28 and TRBJ1-5; D is unresolved. The V end lost 7 bases, the J end lost 1 base, and 14 bases lay between the germline ends. Per the germline V gene, CDR1 is MDHEN and CDR2 is SYDVKM. CDR3 size: 15 residues. The CDR3 sequence: CASNRRGLSNQPQHF. In DNA, the CDR3 is TGTGCCAGCAACCGCCGCGGCCTCAGCAATCAGCCCCAGCATTTT.

This clone was seen a few times. The chain couples TRBV30 to TRBJ2-2, with unresolved D. This CDR3 comprises 13 residues. The V end was cut by 3 bases, the J end by 3 bases, with 8 bases between. CDR1 and CDR2 (germline): GTSNPN, SVGIG (reference sequence). The chain's CDR3 is CAWRGYYTGELFF. CDR3 bases: TGTGCCTGGAGAGGGTATTACACCGGGGAGCTGTTTTTT.

This clone was detected a few times. This chain links TRBV29-1 with TRBJ1-6; D unresolved. The CDR3 length is 13 residues. V lost 5 bases, J lost 4 bases, and 9 bases lay in between. The V gene's germline CDR1 is SQVTM and CDR2 ANQGSEA. The CDR3 DNA follows: TGCAGCGTTAATGACGGATATAATTCACCCCTCCACTTT. Translated, it gives CSVNDGYNSPLHF.

The V call is TRBV30, the J call TRBJ1-2, with 9 bases aligning to TRBD1. V was pared by 3 bases and J by 6 bases, with 8 bases of the junction left unmatched. Germline V gene lookup returns CDR1 GTSNPN and CDR2 SVGIG (reference sequence). The length of the CDR3 is 14 residues. The CDR3 bases are TGTGCCTGGAGCCTTGGGACAGGGAGGAATGGCTACACCTTC. This translates into CAWSLGTGRNGYTF.